Detailed here is one TCR beta chain. Only in-frame clones appear in the TCRdb table, and some are missing; sequencing was by immunoSEQ multiplex PCR. The table has hundreds of thousands of clones, around 87% seen once. These data originate in a study of shared T cell receptors in the human thymus. The V and J ends lost 0 bases and 4 bases respectively, with 10 bases between them. The CDR3 extends over 14 amino acids. CDR1 and CDR2 from the germline V gene are KGHSH and LQKENI. The same data also contributed to another study, on human thymus T cells.

Sequenced: thymocytes. The chain is built from TRBV18 and TRBJ2-7, with D possibly being TRBD2 (5 bases). This TCR came from a boy in the first two years of life with a congenital heart defect. The CDR3 sequence: CASSPPAAGYEQYF. The CDR3 DNA sequence: TGTGCCAGCTCACCACCGGCTGCGGGTTACGAGCAGTACTTC.